This T cell receptor beta chain was recorded in a study of vaccination effects on CD4 cells after COVID-19. Using immunoSEQ multiplex PCR, the repertoire was profiled, and TCRdb retains in-frame clones only, with some absent. The sample lists roughly 42,000 clones, 77% occurring once. Note on this clone: Its antigen is undetermined.

Pools of viral peptides were used by the ViraFEST assay to expand antigen-specific CD4+ T cells ahead of sequencing. With 9 to 11 days of culture completed, CD4+ T cells were isolated. None of these healthy vaccinees had been infected with SARS-CoV-2 before vaccination. Cultures used approximately 2 million PBMC per well, about 10 IU/ml IL-2 and around 9.5 ug/ml peptides. The source of this sequence is a human donor who received a COVID-19 vaccine. The starting material was CD4+ T cells from PBMCs cultured with HCoV-NL63 spike peptides, obtained before COVID-19 vaccination.

CDR3 residues: CASSPGSNNSPLHF. The CDR3 region has the DNA TGCGCCAGCTCCCCAGGGTCTAATAATTCACCCCTCCACTTT. The rearrangement links TRBV10-1 to TRBJ1-6; the D gene is possibly TRBD1 (5 bases). The CDR3 extends over 14 amino acids. Germline CDR1 is WNHNN and CDR2 is SYGVQD (reference sequence). V lost 8 bases and J lost 5, with 13 bases in between.